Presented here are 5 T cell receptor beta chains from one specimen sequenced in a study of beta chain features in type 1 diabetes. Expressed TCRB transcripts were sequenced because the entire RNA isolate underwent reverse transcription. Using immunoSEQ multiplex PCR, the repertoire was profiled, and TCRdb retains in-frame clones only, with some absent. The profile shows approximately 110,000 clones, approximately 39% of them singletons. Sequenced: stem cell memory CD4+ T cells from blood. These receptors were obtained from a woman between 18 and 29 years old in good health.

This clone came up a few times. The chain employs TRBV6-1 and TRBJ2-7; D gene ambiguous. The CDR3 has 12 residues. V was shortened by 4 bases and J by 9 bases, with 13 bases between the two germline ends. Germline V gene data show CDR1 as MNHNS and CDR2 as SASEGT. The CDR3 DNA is TGTGCCAGCAGTGGCCGTGGAGTCGGGCAGTACTTC. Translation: CASSGRGVGQYF.

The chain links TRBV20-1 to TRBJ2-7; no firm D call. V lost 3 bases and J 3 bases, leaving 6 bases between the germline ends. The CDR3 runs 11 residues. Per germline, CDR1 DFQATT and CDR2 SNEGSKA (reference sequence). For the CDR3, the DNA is TGCAGTGCTAGTGATAGCTACGAGCAGTACTTC. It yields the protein CSASDSYEQYF.

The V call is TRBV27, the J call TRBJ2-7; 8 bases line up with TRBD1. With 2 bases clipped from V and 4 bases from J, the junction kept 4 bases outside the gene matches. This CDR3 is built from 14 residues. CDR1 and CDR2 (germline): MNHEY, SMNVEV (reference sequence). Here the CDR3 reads CASSLGTGPYEQYF. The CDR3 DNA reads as TGTGCCAGCAGTTTAGGGACAGGCCCATACGAGCAGTACTTC.

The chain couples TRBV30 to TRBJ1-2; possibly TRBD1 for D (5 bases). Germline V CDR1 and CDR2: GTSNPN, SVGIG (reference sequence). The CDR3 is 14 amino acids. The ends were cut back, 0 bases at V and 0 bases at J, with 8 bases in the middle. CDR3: CAWSVGATNYGYTF. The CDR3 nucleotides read TGTGCCTGGAGTGTTGGGGCGACTAACTATGGCTACACCTTC.

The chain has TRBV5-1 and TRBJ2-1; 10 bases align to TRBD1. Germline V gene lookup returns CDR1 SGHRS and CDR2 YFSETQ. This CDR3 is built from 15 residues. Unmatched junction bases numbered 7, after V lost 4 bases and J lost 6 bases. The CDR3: CASSPQGQGFNEQFF. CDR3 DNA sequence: TGCGCCAGCAGCCCGCAGGGACAGGGGTTCAATGAGCAGTTCTTC. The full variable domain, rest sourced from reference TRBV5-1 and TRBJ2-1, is KAGVTQTPRYLIKTRGQQVTLSCSPISGHRSVSWYQQTPGQGLQFLFEYFSETQRNKGNFPGRFSGRQFSNSRSEMNVSTLELGDSALYLCASSPQGQGFNEQFFGPGTRLTVL.